Detailed here is one TCR beta chain. Antigen unknown. The V and J ends lost 0 bases and 2 bases respectively, with 14 bases between them. The CDR3 is 16 residues long. CDR1 and CDR2 (germline): LGHNA, YSLEER. TCRdb re-called the PCR reads through MiXCR, storing one row per CDR3 protein. The repertoire consists of roughly 320,000 distinct CDR3 sequences, with roughly 24% occurring once and the leading ten covering around 0.76%. The sample belongs to a study of molecular identifiers for immune sequencing clone quantification. Study overall: Replicate runs used RNA from about 20,000 or 100,000 naive CD8 cells, which was split five ways into aliquots, and four of those aliquots were then sequenced. Study-level results: Clones that exceeded 20 RNA copies held over 99% of effector molecules, yet under 1% in naive cells.

Material for sequencing was naive CD8+ T cells from blood, with Jurkat cell RNA spiked in. Subset denoted: FACS-sorted CD8+CD4-CCR7+CD45RA+ naive T cells. The genes are TRBV4-3 and TRBJ2-7; D could derive from TRBD1 or TRBD2 (6 bases each). This TCR was recovered from a human donor in good health. Some libraries in this study had Jurkat cell RNA spiked in. CDR3 residues: CASSQDRGEIAYEQYF. The DNA for the CDR3 is TGCGCCAGCAGCCAAGATAGGGGGGAAATCGCCTACGAGCAGTACTTC.